Below are 28 T cell receptor beta chains sequenced from a single sample in a study of blood T cells in healthy people across ages. Then a second PCR, running roughly 7 to 11 cycles, was carried out with a sample-barcoded 5' primer and a J-beta primer mix. TCRdb reanalysed the 5' RACE reads using MiXCR and keeps one entry per CDR3 protein. The repertoire holds roughly 1,500,000 distinct CDR3 sequences, around two fifths seen once, with 7.9% in the top ten. Input material: blood. All receptors derive from a woman between 18 and 29 years old in good health.

This chain joins TRBV12-3 or TRBV12-4 and TRBJ2-1, with D perhaps being TRBD1 or TRBD2 (5 bases each). The germline V and J ends were trimmed by 6 bases and 9 bases, with 18 bases remaining between them. The CDR3 has 14 residues. CDR3 loop: CASRSGAPRFEQFF. The CDR3, as DNA: TGTGCCAGCAGGTCCGGGGCGCCCAGATTTGAGCAGTTCTTC.

The chain couples TRBV6-2 or TRBV6-3 to TRBJ2-7; D unresolved. Trimming took 3 bases from V and 2 from J, leaving 5 bases between them. The CDR3 is 12 residues long. CDR1 is MNHEY, CDR2 SVGEGT, per germline. CDR3 bases: TGTGCCAGCAGTTATCTTGCCTACGAGCAGTACTTC. Protein product: CASSYLAYEQYF.

This clonotype appeared a few times. V and J are TRBV6-5 and TRBJ2-7, with unresolved D. The germline V gene encodes CDR1 MNHEY and CDR2 SVGAGI. With 2 bases removed from V and 0 bases from J, the gap between germline ends came to 8 bases. The CDR3 runs to 14 residues. The CDR3 sequence is CASSYRARSYEQYF. The CDR3 nucleotides are TGTGCCAGCAGTTACAGGGCTCGCTCCTACGAGCAGTACTTC.

The CDR3 DNA reads TGCGCCAGCAGCTCGGGCCACCCGGGTGGTGTAGCCGGGGAGCTGTTTTTT. Its translation: CASSSGHPGGVAGELFF. This chain joins TRBV5-1 and TRBJ2-2; D remains unclear. The V gene's germline CDR1 is SGHRS and CDR2 YFSETQ. Trimming stripped 3 bases from V and 6 bases from J, with 21 bases between. The CDR3 has 17 residues.

This clonotype appeared many times. CDR3 nucleotides: TGTGCCATCAGTGAGTCCCGACAGGGGAATTCCTACGAGCAGTACTTC. Translation gives CAISESRQGNSYEQYF. V and J are TRBV10-3 and TRBJ2-7; 8 nucleotides match TRBD1. The CDR3 extends over 16 amino acids. Per the germline V gene, CDR1 is ENHRY and CDR2 is SYGVKD. V was pared by 0 bases and J by 1 base, with 5 bases of the junction left unmatched.

The sample holds one count of this clonotype. The chain joins TRBV6-5 to TRBJ2-1; TRBD2 matches 12 bases. The junction had 17 bases not matched to a gene; V was cut back by 4 bases and J by 4 bases. CDR1 is MNHEY and CDR2 is SVGAGI in the germline V gene. The CDR3 runs 20 residues. In DNA, the CDR3 is TGTGCCAGCAGTTCGCGACTAGCGGGGGTGCCCAGGGGAACTTACAATGAGCAGTTCTTC. Its translation is CASSSRLAGVPRGTYNEQFF.

This clonotype appeared many times. The V and J genes are TRBV10-3 and TRBJ2-1, with TRBD2 matching over 9 bases. The CDR3 runs to 17 residues. Losses at the gene ends were 2 bases for V and 4 bases for J; bases not matched to a gene: 9. Germline V lookup: CDR1 ENHRY, CDR2 SYGVKD. The CDR3: CAISEPNLAGRYNEQFF. CDR3 nucleotide sequence: TGTGCCATCAGTGAGCCGAATCTAGCGGGGCGTTACAATGAGCAGTTCTTC.

The CDR3 loop reads CASSPSESQYGYTF. As DNA, the CDR3 is TGTGCCAGCAGCCCGTCGGAAAGTCAATATGGCTACACCTTC. This chain links TRBV12-3 or TRBV12-4 with TRBJ1-2; D is unresolved. The CDR3 runs 14 residues. V was cut by 6 bases and J by 5 bases, with 16 bases left in between.

The V and J genes are TRBV6-5 and TRBJ1-2; TRBD1 agrees at 7 bases. The germline V gene encodes CDR1 MNHEY and CDR2 SVGAGI. Trimming took 7 bases from V and 1 from J; bases not matched to a gene: 9. The CDR3 is 15 amino acids. In DNA form, the CDR3 reads TGTGCCAGCACCCGGGGGACAGTCAGTAACTATGGCTACACCTTC. It encodes CASTRGTVSNYGYTF.

The genes are TRBV12-3 or TRBV12-4 and TRBJ1-2; D perhaps matches TRBD1 (5 bases). The CDR3 spans 15 residues. V was trimmed by 6 bases and J by 8 bases, leaving 22 bases between them. The CDR3 sequence is CASSAMRGGYQGYTF. The DNA for the CDR3 is TGTGCCAGCAGCGCTATGCGGGGCGGCTATCAGGGCTACACCTTC.

For this clonotype: The junction does not match germline at one end; this may be a read error. The CDR3 sequence is CSASQAGGTDTQCF. The CDR3 DNA sequence: TGCAGTGCTAGCCAAGCGGGAGGGACAGATACGCAGTGTTTT. V and J are TRBV20-1 and TRBJ2-3; 10 positions agree with TRBD2. The germline gives CDR1 DFQATT, CDR2 SNEGSKA (reference sequence). This CDR3 has 14 residues.

This clonotype came up a few times. The chain recombines TRBV20-1 with TRBJ2-2; 8 nucleotides line up with TRBD2. Germline V gene lookup returns CDR1 DFQATT and CDR2 SNEGSKA (reference sequence). The ends lost 2 bases at V and 2 bases at J; junction bases unmatched: 4. The CDR3 is 15 amino acids. The CDR3 DNA follows: TGCAGTGCTAGACCTAGCGGGCGCAACACCGGGGAGCTGTTTTTT. This encodes CSARPSGRNTGELFF.

This clonotype appeared a few times. The chain joins TRBV28 to TRBJ2-1; the match to TRBD1 covers 10 bases. After removal of 2 bases from V and 5 bases from J, the junction contained 3 bases not matched to a gene. This CDR3 comprises 15 residues. Germline V gene lookup returns CDR1 MDHEN and CDR2 SYDVKM. CDR3 protein: CASSLPGQGNNEQFF. The CDR3 DNA reads TGTGCCAGCAGTTTACCGGGACAGGGGAACAATGAGCAGTTCTTC.

By sample share, this clonotype is medium-sized (0.01 to 0.1%). This chain connects TRBV29-1 to TRBJ2-5, with D perhaps TRBD2 (5 bases). Germline CDR1 reads SQVTM; CDR2 reads ANQGSEA. There are 11 residues in the CDR3. The V end was cut by 4 bases, the J end by 4 bases, with 7 bases between. The CDR3 DNA reads as TGCAGCGTTGGAGGGCCAGAGACCCAGTACTTC. Protein sequence: CSVGGPETQYF.

V gene TRBV7-7 combines with J gene TRBJ1-1; D is unclear. This CDR3 has 13 amino acids. Germline assignment: CDR1 SSHAT and CDR2 FNYEAQ (reference sequence). Trimming stripped 5 bases from V and 5 bases from J, with 12 bases between. CDR3 region: CASSPDGGTEAFF. The DNA of the CDR3 is TGTGCCAGCAGCCCCGATGGTGGGACTGAAGCTTTCTTT.

The chain uses TRBV7-3 and TRBJ1-1, with D unresolved. The CDR3 is made up of 13 amino acids. The V gene lost 0 bases and the J gene lost 3 bases, with 5 bases spanning the gap. Germline CDR1 reads SGHTA; CDR2 reads FQGTGA. CDR3 bases: TGTGCCAGCAGCTTAACGGAGTACACTGAAGCTTTCTTT. The encoded protein is CASSLTEYTEAFF.

The chain recombines TRBV2 with TRBJ2-2; TRBD2 matches at 11 bases. This CDR3 comprises 15 residues. Losses at the gene ends were 6 bases for V and 3 bases for J; bases not matched to a gene: 3. Germline values: CDR1 SNHLY, CDR2 FYNNEI. The CDR3 here is CASRLAGADTGELFF. CDR3 DNA: TGTGCCAGCAGACTAGCGGGAGCGGACACCGGGGAGCTGTTTTTT.

This clonotype was seen just once. The chain employs TRBV5-1 and TRBJ2-3; D is tentatively TRBD1 or TRBD2 (5 bases each). V lost 1 base, J lost 6 bases, and 15 bases lay in between. From germline, CDR1 is SGHRS and CDR2 YFSETQ. The CDR3 spans 15 residues. The CDR3, as DNA: TGCGCCAGCAGCTTGCAGCCCCAATGGGGGGATACGCAGTATTTT. This sequence encodes CASSLQPQWGDTQYF.

This clonotype was recorded a few times. The V and J genes are TRBV6-6 and TRBJ2-3; D remains unclear. The CDR3 is 12 amino acids. Germline CDR1 reads MNHNY; CDR2 reads SVGAGI (reference sequence). Trimming stripped 2 bases from V and 5 bases from J, with 5 bases between. Written as DNA, the CDR3 is TGTGCCAGCAGTTACGGGGTAGATACGCAGTATTTT. This sequence encodes CASSYGVDTQYF.

Only a few counts were recorded for this clonotype. The chain joins TRBV14 to TRBJ2-1, with D possibly called TRBD1 or TRBD2 (5 bases each). Germline lookup yields CDR1 SGHDN and CDR2 FVKESK. The CDR3 spans 14 residues. The ends were cut back, 5 bases at V and 9 bases at J, with 17 bases in the middle. The CDR3 region is CASSVRRGDFEQFF. CDR3 DNA: TGTGCCAGCAGCGTAAGAAGGGGAGATTTTGAGCAGTTCTTC.

The chain employs TRBV20-1 and TRBJ2-7, with TRBD2 matching over 9 bases. V lost 5 bases and J lost 7; bases outside the gene matches: 12. The CDR3 runs 14 residues. Germline V gene sequence: CDR1 DFQATT, CDR2 SNEGSKA (reference sequence). CDR3 nucleotides: TGCAGTGCTGTCCCTAGCGGGATCTACAATGAGCAGTACTTC. This sequence encodes CSAVPSGIYNEQYF.

The genes are TRBV6-2 or TRBV6-3 and TRBJ1-5; a weak D match, TRBD1 (5 bases). The germline CDR1 and CDR2 sequences are MNHEY and SVGEGT. CDR3 length: 16 residues. The V end lost 6 bases, the J end lost 9 bases, and 24 bases lay between the germline ends. The chain's CDR3 is CASSFLDTSQRGPQHF. Here the CDR3 DNA reads TGTGCCAGCAGCTTCTTGGACACCTCCCAGAGAGGGCCCCAGCATTTT.

The chain employs TRBV3-1 and TRBJ2-7, with unresolved D. Germline CDR1 is LGHDT and CDR2 is YNNKEL (reference sequence). The CDR3 has 16 amino acids. V shed 1 base and J shed 0 bases, with 13 bases lying between them. The chain's CDR3 is CASSQGMIPLSYEQYF. The CDR3 DNA follows: TGTGCCAGCAGCCAAGGTATGATACCGCTCTCCTACGAGCAGTACTTC.

This clonotype came up a few times. The chain links TRBV6-6 to TRBJ2-5, with 8 bases matching TRBD1. V trimming: 7 bases; J trimming: 1 base; junction bases outside the gene matches: 2. This CDR3 is 13 amino acids long. CDR1 MNHNY and CDR2 SVGAGI come from the germline V gene (reference sequence). The CDR3 loop is CASKDRAQETQYF. The CDR3 coding sequence is TGTGCCAGCAAGGACAGGGCCCAAGAGACCCAGTACTTC.

This chain uses TRBV29-1 with TRBJ2-7; D is uncertain. This CDR3 has 14 residues. Germline CDR1 reads SQVTM; CDR2 reads ANQGSEA. Trimming removed 5 bases at V and 7 bases at J, with 21 bases between. CDR3 protein: CSVPQGMTYNEQYF. CDR3 nucleotides: TGCAGCGTTCCTCAAGGGATGACCTACAATGAGCAGTACTTC.

J is TRBJ2-7 and V is TRBV28; D not resolved. Germline V gene data show CDR1 as MDHEN and CDR2 as SYDVKM. The V gene lost 5 bases and the J gene lost 2 bases, with 19 bases spanning the gap. This CDR3 contains 16 residues. In DNA, the CDR3 is TGTGCCAGCAGTCTCAATTCAGTGGGGTCTACCTACGAGCAGTACTTC. It specifies CASSLNSVGSTYEQYF.

This clonotype came up a few times. The V call is TRBV4-2, the J call TRBJ2-7; the match to TRBD2 covers 15 bases. V shed 3 bases and J 7 bases; nucleotides not matched to a gene: 4. CDR1 and CDR2 from the germline V gene are LGHNA and YNFKEQ. The CDR3 runs 15 residues. CDR3 residues: CASSQKGLAGGEQYF. The CDR3 nucleotides read TGTGCCAGCAGCCAGAAAGGACTAGCGGGAGGGGAGCAGTACTTC.

The V and J genes are TRBV12-3 or TRBV12-4 and TRBJ2-7, with D possibly being TRBD1 (8 bases). V lost 4 bases and J 6 bases, leaving 16 bases between the germline ends. CDR3 size: 14 residues. The CDR3 loop is CASSSRTGRVEQYF. CDR3 nucleotides: TGTGCCAGCAGTTCTCGGACAGGGAGGGTCGAGCAGTACTTC.